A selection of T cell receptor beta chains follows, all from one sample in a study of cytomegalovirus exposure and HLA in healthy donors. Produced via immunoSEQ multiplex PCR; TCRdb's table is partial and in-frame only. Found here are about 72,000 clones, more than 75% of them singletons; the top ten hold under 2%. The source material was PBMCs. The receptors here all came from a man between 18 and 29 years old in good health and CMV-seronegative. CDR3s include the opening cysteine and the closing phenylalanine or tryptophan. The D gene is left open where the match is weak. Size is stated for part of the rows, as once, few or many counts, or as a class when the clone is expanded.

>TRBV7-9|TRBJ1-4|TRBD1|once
TGTGCCAGCAGCTTTTTCAGACAGGGTTGGGGAACTAATGAAAAACTGTTTTTT
CASSFFRQGWGTNEKLFF
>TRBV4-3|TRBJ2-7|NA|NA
TGCGCCAGCAGCCAAGATCCGGGACTCCTATCCTACGAGCAGTACTTC
CASSQDPGLLSYEQYF
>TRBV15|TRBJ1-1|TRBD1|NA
TGTGCCACCAGCAAATCCGGGACAGGGGCCTCAAGGGCTGAAGCTTTCTTT
CATSKSGTGASRAEAFF
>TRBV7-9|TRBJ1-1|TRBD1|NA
TGTGCCAGCAGGAACCCGGGACAGGGAACCACTGAAGCTTTCTTT
CASRNPGQGTTEAFF
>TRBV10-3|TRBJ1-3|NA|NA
TGTGCCATCAGGGATAGGGGAGGAAACACCATATATTTT
CAIRDRGGNTIYF
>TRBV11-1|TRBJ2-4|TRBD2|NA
TGTGCCAGCAACACCGGGGGGTCCAAAAACATTCAGTACTTC
CASNTGGSKNIQYF
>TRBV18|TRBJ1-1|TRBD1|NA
TGTGCCAGCTCCCCGATGACAGGGGTGAAAAGGGCGGCTTTCTTT
CASSPMTGVKRAAFF
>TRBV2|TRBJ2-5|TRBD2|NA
TGTGCCAGCAGGGCAAAGGACTTGGGGGGGGAGACCCAGTACTTC
CASRAKDLGGETQYF
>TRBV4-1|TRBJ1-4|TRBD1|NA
TGCGCCAGCAGCCCAGAGGGGACAGGACTTAATGAAAAACTGTTTTTT
CASSPEGTGLNEKLFF
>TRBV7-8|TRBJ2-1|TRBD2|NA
TGTGCCAGCAGGGGGGGGGTACAACTAGTCGTTGAGCAGTTCTTC
CASRGGVQLVVEQFF
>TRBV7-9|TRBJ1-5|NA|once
TGTGCCAGCAGCTTAGGAGGCGGTGGGACTCGTCAGCCCCAGCATTTT
CASSLGGGGTRQPQHF
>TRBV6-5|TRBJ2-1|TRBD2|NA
TGTGCCAGCAGTTCGACTAGCGGGAGCTCCTACAATGAGCAGTTCTTC
CASSSTSGSSYNEQFF
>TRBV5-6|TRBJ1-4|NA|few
TGTGCCAGCAGCTCCCAGGGGCGACCCCTTAATGAAAAACTGTTTTTT
CASSSQGRPLNEKLFF
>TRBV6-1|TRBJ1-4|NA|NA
TGTGCCAGCGCAAGGGGTTGGGCTAATGAAAAACTGTTTTTT
CASARGWANEKLFF
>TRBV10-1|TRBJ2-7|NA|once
TGCGCCAGCAGTGAGTCGGGCAGCTACGAGCAGTACTTC
CASSESGSYEQYF
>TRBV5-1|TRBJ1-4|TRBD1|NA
TGCGCCAGCAGCTTGCTCCAGGGGACAGGTCATGAAAAACTGTTTTTT
CASSLLQGTGHEKLFF
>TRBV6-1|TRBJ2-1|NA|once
TGTGCCAGCAACGAGGACAGTTGGAATGAGCAGTTCTTC
CASNEDSWNEQFF
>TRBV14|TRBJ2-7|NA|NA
TGTGCCAGCAGCCAAGATGGTTTTGGCAGTTGGTACTTC
CASSQDGFGSWYF
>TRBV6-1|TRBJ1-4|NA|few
TGTGCCAGCAGCGGTGGGAGTAATGAAAAACTGTTTTTT
CASSGGSNEKLFF
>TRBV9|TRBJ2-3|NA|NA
TGTGCCAGCAGCCCACAGCTACAGTACACAGATACGCAGTATTTT
CASSPQLQYTDTQYF
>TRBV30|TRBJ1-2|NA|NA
TGTGCCTGGAGTGGGGTCGGGGATGTTCACTATGGCTACACCTTC
CAWSGVGDVHYGYTF
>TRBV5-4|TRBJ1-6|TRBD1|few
TGTGCCAGCAGCTTACGACAGGGCAGGTCACCCCTCCACTTT
CASSLRQGRSPLHF
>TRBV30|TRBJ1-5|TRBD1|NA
TGTGCCTGGAGTGTCCAACGGGACAGAGTTTATAGCAATCAGCCCCAGCATTTT
CAWSVQRDRVYSNQPQHF
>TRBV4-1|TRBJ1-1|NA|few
TGCGCCAGCAGCCAAGTAGACAGGTACACTGAAGCTTTCTTT
CASSQVDRYTEAFF
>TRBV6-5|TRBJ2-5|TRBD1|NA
TGTGCCAGCAGTTCCCTCCCCGGGACAGGGGAAGAGACCCAGTACTTC
CASSSLPGTGEETQYF
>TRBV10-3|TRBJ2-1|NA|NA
TGTGCCATCAGTGAGTCGATCGGGATTGCCTACAATGAGCAGTTCTTC
CAISESIGIAYNEQFF
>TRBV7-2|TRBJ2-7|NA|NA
TGTGCCAGCAACCGGGACGGGAGCTCCTACGAGCAGTACTTC
CASNRDGSSYEQYF
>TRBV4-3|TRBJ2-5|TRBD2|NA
TGCGCCAGCAGCCACAGTAGGGTAGCGGGATTGGTAGAGACCCAGTACTTC
CASSHSRVAGLVETQYF
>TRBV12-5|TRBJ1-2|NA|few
TGTGCTAGTGGGTTTGAGTCCCCCCGGGGGGGTTCTGGCTACACCTTC
CASGFESPRGGSGYTF
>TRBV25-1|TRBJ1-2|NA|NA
TGTGCCAGCTCGCGACCCACAGGGCACGGGTATGGCTACACCTTC
CASSRPTGHGYGYTF
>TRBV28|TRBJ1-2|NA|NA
TGTGCCAGCAGTCCAGCCGGTCGGGGGTCCTACGCTTCGTATGGCTACACCTTC
CASSPAGRGSYASYGYTF
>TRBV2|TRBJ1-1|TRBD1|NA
TGTGCCAGCAGTGTGAGACAGGGGGCGGCGAACACTGAAGCTTTCTTT
CASSVRQGAANTEAFF
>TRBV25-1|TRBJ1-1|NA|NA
TGTGCCAGTTTGGGAGTCGGTTTTGCCGAAGCTTTCTTT
CASLGVGFAEAFF
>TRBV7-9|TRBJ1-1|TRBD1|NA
TGTGCCAGCAGCGCCTTCAGGGGGCCGGGCACTGAAGCTTTCTTT
CASSAFRGPGTEAFF
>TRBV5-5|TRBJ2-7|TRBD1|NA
TGTGCCAGCAGCTCTGACAGGGGGTACTCCTACGAGCAGTACTTC
CASSSDRGYSYEQYF
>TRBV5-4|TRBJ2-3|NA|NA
TGTGCCAGCAGCTCCCAGACACGGCGCACAGATACGCAGTATTTT
CASSSQTRRTDTQYF
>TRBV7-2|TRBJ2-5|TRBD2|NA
TGTGCCAGCAGCTCGGGGGGGGGAAGGAAGACCCAGTACTTC
CASSSGGGRKTQYF